Below are 10 T cell receptor beta chains sequenced from a single sample in a study of T-cell reconstitution after alpha-beta-depleted transplantation in children. Unique molecular identifiers tagged the TCRbeta library. TCRdb fed the PCR reads into MiXCR, producing one record per CDR3 protein. The data hold roughly 220,000 distinct CDR3 sequences, with approximately 12% observed a single time. Material: PBMCs from the stem cell graft donor, obtained from the stem cell graft. The receptors were sampled from a human donor who donated a stem cell graft to a child with acute lymphoblastic leukemia.

This clonotype was recorded at least ten times. This chain joins TRBV12-3 or TRBV12-4 and TRBJ2-1; 11 nucleotides align to TRBD2. V was clipped by 4 bases and J by 6 bases; unmatched bases: 5. The CDR3 length is 15 residues. The CDR3 spells CASSSSGRTGNEQFF. Here the CDR3 DNA reads TGTGCCAGCAGTTCTAGCGGGAGGACTGGCAATGAGCAGTTCTTC.

This clonotype was found many times. The chain couples TRBV12-3 or TRBV12-4 to TRBJ2-3; a weak D match, TRBD1 (6 bases). Trimming cost V 7 bases and J 4 bases, with 12 bases left between them. The CDR3 totals 13 residues. The CDR3 coding sequence is TGTGCCAGCACTATTGGACAGTCAGATACGCAGTATTTT. Translated, it gives CASTIGQSDTQYF.

The chain employs TRBV5-4 and TRBJ2-7, with 11 bases identical to TRBD1. Unmatched junction bases numbered 3, after V lost 4 bases and J lost 3 bases. Germline V CDR1 and CDR2: SGHNT, YYREEE (reference sequence). This CDR3 has 14 amino acids. The CDR3 DNA reads as TGTGCCAGCAGCCCGGGACAGGGGGTCTACGAGCAGTACTTC. As protein: CASSPGQGVYEQYF.

The chain combines TRBV7-2 with TRBJ2-2; D may be TRBD1 (6 bases). The V and J ends lost 2 bases and 2 bases respectively, with 9 bases between them. Per germline, CDR1 SGHTA and CDR2 FQGNSA. The CDR3 is 15 amino acids. The CDR3 here is CASSLWTENTGELFF. Here the CDR3 DNA reads TGTGCCAGCAGCTTATGGACAGAAAACACCGGGGAGCTGTTTTTT. The variable domain in full, completed from reference TRBV7-2 and TRBJ2-2, reads GAGVSQSPSNKVTEKGKDVELRCDPISGHTALYWYRQSLGQGLEFLIYFQGNSAPDKSGLPSDRFSAERTGGSVSTLTIQRTQQEDSAVYLCASSLWTENTGELFFGEGSRLTVL.

The table lists this clonotype with many counts. The V gene is TRBV3-1, the J gene TRBJ1-2; D gene uncertain. V dropped 1 base and J dropped 8 bases, with 17 bases sitting between them. Germline values: CDR1 LGHDT, CDR2 YNNKEL (reference sequence). The CDR3 covers 15 residues. CDR3: CASSQGGLNPDGYTF. The CDR3 DNA reads TGTGCCAGCAGCCAAGGTGGCTTAAACCCGGACGGCTACACCTTC.

The sample holds many counts of this clonotype. This chain uses TRBV29-1 with TRBJ1-1; unclear D gene. Germline V gives CDR1 SQVTM, CDR2 ANQGSEA. The CDR3 is 14 residues long. The germline V and J ends were trimmed by 2 bases and 0 bases, with 10 bases remaining between them. The CDR3 loop is CSVERSQMNTEAFF. The CDR3 coding sequence is TGCAGCGTTGAACGGAGTCAGATGAACACTGAAGCTTTCTTT.

The chain combines TRBV29-1 with TRBJ2-5, with unresolved D. CDR1 and CDR2 from the germline V gene are SQVTM and ANQGSEA. The CDR3 covers 12 residues. The V end was cut by 4 bases, the J end by 0 bases, with 6 bases between. The CDR3 region is CSVGVNQETQYF. Written as DNA, the CDR3 is TGCAGCGTTGGAGTAAACCAAGAGACCCAGTACTTC.

In this sample, this clonotype turned up many times. CDR3 residues: CASSPGGRGTGNTIYF. CDR3 in DNA: TGTGCCAGCAGCCCGGGAGGAAGGGGAACTGGAAACACCATATATTTT. J is TRBJ1-3 and V is TRBV9, with D possibly being TRBD1 (5 bases). CDR3 size: 16 residues. CDR1 SGDLS and CDR2 YYNGEE come from the germline V gene. The V and J ends lost 4 bases and 2 bases respectively, with 16 bases between them.

The chain couples TRBV5-1 to TRBJ1-1; D is possibly TRBD1 (6 bases). CDR3 length equals 14 residues. The germline V and J ends were trimmed by 4 bases and 7 bases, with 17 bases remaining between them. Per the germline V gene, CDR1 is SGHRS and CDR2 is YFSETQ. The CDR3 reads CASSLETGHYEAFF. The CDR3 coding sequence is TGCGCCAGCAGCCTAGAAACAGGGCACTATGAAGCTTTCTTT.

The rearrangement uses TRBV29-1 and TRBJ2-5, with unresolved D. The CDR3 totals 13 residues. Trimming shortened V by 7 bases and J by 7 bases, and 19 bases separated the two germline ends. The germline V gene has CDR1 SQVTM and CDR2 ANQGSEA. The CDR3 DNA is TGCAGCGCCATCGGGCAGTCAGCAGGGACCCAGTACTTC. Translated: CSAIGQSAGTQYF.